The 18 T cell receptor beta chains given below trace back to one sample, sequenced in a study of shared clonotypes between healthy human individuals (dated by TCRdb to about 2020). Receptors were amplified or captured by the immunoSEQ multiplex PCR assay. TCRdb limited this immuneACCESS table to in-frame rearrangements with V and J called. A share of clones is missing; checked studies link under half to unresolved V genes, and the rest is unexplained. A total of roughly 2.6 million clones appear in this sample, around nine tenths of them only once. The top ten clonotypes cover around 0.15% of the sample. Material for sequencing was naive CD4+ T cells sorted from blood. The cell subset or site label corresponds to: CD45RA+ positively selected. All receptors derive from a man between 18 and 29 years old in good health.

The chain is built from TRBV5-1 and TRBJ1-1; 9 positions match TRBD1. The CDR3 runs 16 residues. CDR1 SGHRS and CDR2 YFSETQ come from the germline V gene. V shed 4 bases, J shed 2 bases, and the junction held 9 bases outside the gene matches. CDR3 residues: CASSATGGAGNTEAFF. In DNA, the CDR3 is TGCGCCAGCAGCGCCACAGGGGGCGCGGGCAACACTGAAGCTTTCTTT.

The chain is built from TRBV4-3 and TRBJ2-7; possibly TRBD1 for D (6 bases). Looked up from germline, CDR1 is LGHNA and CDR2 is YSLEER. Trimming cost V 3 bases and J 6 bases, with 12 bases left between them. The CDR3 is made up of 13 amino acids. DNA for the CDR3: TGCGCCAGCAGCCAGGAGGTAGGGGGCGAGCAGTACTTC. Its translation is CASSQEVGGEQYF.

The V gene is TRBV7-3, the J gene TRBJ2-7, with a weak D call TRBD1 (5 bases). Germline CDR1 is SGHTA and CDR2 is FQGTGA. Trimming left V 5 bases short and J 0 bases short, with 11 bases between. The CDR3 contains 14 residues. The CDR3 nucleotides are TGTGCCAGCAGCCCCTATCAGGGCTCCTACGAGCAGTACTTC. Encoded protein: CASSPYQGSYEQYF.

For this clone: This sample includes further DNA sequences coding for the same CDR3. This chain joins TRBV27 and TRBJ2-5; TRBD2 matches 9 bases. The CDR3 totals 14 residues. CDR1 is MNHEY, CDR2 SMNVEV, per germline (reference sequence). The ends lost 3 bases at V and 5 bases at J; junction bases unmatched: 4. CDR3: CASSFSGGGETQYF. CDR3 DNA sequence: TGTGCCAGCAGTTTTAGCGGGGGCGGGGAGACCCAGTACTTC.

With regard to this clone: Other DNA sequences within the sample encode an identical CDR3. The chain couples TRBV18 to TRBJ1-5; 11 positions match TRBD1. Germline V lookup: CDR1 KGHSH, CDR2 LQKENI. The CDR3 is 15 residues long. Trimming took 3 bases from V and 4 from J; bases not matched to a gene: 2. CDR3 nucleotide sequence: TGTGCCAGCTCACCGGGGACAGGGGGAAATCAGCCCCAGCATTTT. Its protein is CASSPGTGGNQPQHF.

This rearrangement joins TRBV5-1 to TRBJ2-3, with a weak D call TRBD2 (6 bases). Trimming took 4 bases from V and 0 from J, leaving 15 bases between them. CDR1 SGHRS and CDR2 YFSETQ come from the germline V gene. This CDR3 spans 16 amino acids. In DNA form, the CDR3 reads TGCGCCAGCAGCCCCCTCGCGGGGCAAAGCACAGATACGCAGTATTTT. This gives the protein CASSPLAGQSTDTQYF.

The V and J genes are TRBV18 and TRBJ1-2; D is ambiguous. V was pared by 6 bases and J by 5 bases, with 13 bases between. The CDR3 extends over 13 amino acids. Germline CDR1 and CDR2: KGHSH and LQKENI. CDR3 amino acids: CASSAGSSYGYTF. The DNA of the CDR3 is TGTGCCAGCTCGGCGGGCTCTTCTTATGGCTACACCTTC.

V gene TRBV15 combines with J gene TRBJ1-2; D possibly corresponds to TRBD1 (6 bases). CDR3 length: 15 residues. V was clipped by 0 bases and J by 4 bases, with 12 bases between them. The germline V gene has CDR1 LNHNV and CDR2 YYDKDF (reference sequence). In DNA form, the CDR3 reads TGTGCCACCAGCAGAGAGGCGCAGACAGGCTATGGCTACACCTTC. Amino acid sequence: CATSREAQTGYGYTF.

This rearrangement joins TRBV7-2 to TRBJ2-1, with TRBD2 matching 14 bases. V was pared by 1 base and J by 3 bases, with 8 bases of the junction left unmatched. From germline, CDR1 is SGHTA and CDR2 FQGNSA. The CDR3 is 19 amino acids. The CDR3 is CASSLVTTSGRGYYNEQFF. In DNA, the CDR3 is TGTGCCAGCAGCTTAGTCACGACTAGCGGGAGGGGCTACTACAATGAGCAGTTCTTC.

The V call is TRBV7-3, the J call TRBJ2-2; unclear D gene. The CDR3 has 13 amino acids. Between the trimmed V and J ends, which lost 3 bases and 2 bases, there was a span of 4 bases. Germline CDR1 reads SGHTA; CDR2 reads FQGTGA. CDR3 sequence reads: CASSFSNTGELFF. CDR3 nucleotides: TGTGCCAGCAGCTTCAGTAACACCGGGGAGCTGTTTTTT. Full variable domain (missing parts from reference TRBV7-3 and TRBJ2-2): GAGVSQTPSNKVTEKGKYVELRCDPISGHTALYWYRQSLGQGPEFLIYFQGTGAADDSGLPNDRFFAVRPEGSVSTLKIQRTERGDSAVYLCASSFSNTGELFFGEGSRLTVL.

The rearrangement uses TRBV9 and TRBJ1-2; 8 nucleotides match TRBD1. Germline assignment: CDR1 SGDLS and CDR2 YYNGEE. With 2 bases clipped from V and 4 bases from J, the junction kept 7 bases outside the gene matches. The CDR3 covers 15 residues. This CDR3 is CASSVTGDGSYGYTF. Here the CDR3 DNA reads TGTGCCAGCAGCGTGACAGGGGACGGGAGCTATGGCTACACCTTC.

This chain joins TRBV4-3 and TRBJ1-2, with D possibly being TRBD1 (5 bases). Germline CDR1 reads LGHNA; CDR2 reads YSLEER. Trimming removed 2 bases at V and 4 bases at J, with 23 bases between. The CDR3 runs 18 residues. DNA for the CDR3: TGCGCCAGCAGCCAATCATGGGACTCACAGTTAAAAGGCTATGGCTACACCTTC. This gives the protein CASSQSWDSQLKGYGYTF.

This chain connects TRBV7-9 to TRBJ1-5; TRBD1 matches 10 bases. J lost 2 bases, V lost 3 bases, and 4 bases had no gene match. Germline V gene sequence: CDR1 SEHNR, CDR2 FQNEAQ (reference sequence). The CDR3 is made up of 16 amino acids. CDR3 sequence reads: CASSFSGTGGNQPQHF. DNA of the CDR3: TGTGCCAGCAGCTTCTCCGGGACAGGGGGCAATCAGCCCCAGCATTTT.

This clone has just a few counts. The same CDR3 can be traced to other DNA sequences in this sample. V gene TRBV5-1 combines with J gene TRBJ2-2, with no clear D. The germline CDR1 and CDR2 sequences are SGHRS and YFSETQ. V gave up 5 bases and J gave up 5 bases, with 7 bases separating them. This CDR3 has 12 residues. This chain's CDR3 is CASRRDTGELFF. The CDR3 DNA reads as TGCGCCAGCAGAAGGGATACCGGGGAGCTGTTTTTT.

The CDR3 DNA follows: TGTGCCAGCAGCACGCCGGGGGTCGGGCAGTACTTC. Translated: CASSTPGVGQYF. The chain joins TRBV7-2 to TRBJ2-7, with D perhaps TRBD2 (6 bases). CDR1 SGHTA and CDR2 FQGNSA come from the germline V gene. This CDR3 spans 12 amino acids. V lost 5 bases and J lost 9, with 14 bases in between.

V and J are TRBV28 and TRBJ2-7; D is possibly TRBD1 (5 bases). There are 14 residues in the CDR3. V gave up 2 bases and J gave up 4 bases, with 12 bases separating them. Per the germline V gene, CDR1 is MDHEN and CDR2 is SYDVKM. The CDR3 DNA reads as TGTGCCAGCAGTTTAGCCAGGGCGCCTTACGAGCAGTACTTC. It yields the protein CASSLARAPYEQYF.

The V and J genes are TRBV28 and TRBJ2-7, with unresolved D. The CDR3 covers 9 residues. The V end was cut by 8 bases, the J end by 6 bases, with 5 bases between. Germline lookup yields CDR1 MDHEN and CDR2 SYDVKM. The DNA of the CDR3 is TGTGCCAGCTTCAGCGAGCAGTACTTC. It is translated as CASFSEQYF.

The chain joins TRBV25-1 to TRBJ2-7; 13 bases map to TRBD2. Germline CDR1 and CDR2: MGHDK and SYGVNS. The junction had 9 bases not matched to a gene; V was cut back by 2 bases and J by 2 bases. The CDR3 has 18 residues. CDR3 DNA sequence: TGTGCCAGCAGTGAAGGGAGACTAGCGGGAGGTACGACCTACGAGCAGTACTTC. It encodes CASSEGRLAGGTTYEQYF.